This TCR beta chain was retrieved from a study of T cells after yellow fever vaccination. The germline CDR1 and CDR2 sequences are DFQATT and SNEGSKA (reference sequence). CDR3 length: 13 amino acids. The ends lost 6 bases at V and 4 bases at J; junction bases unmatched: 8. TCRdb passed the 5' RACE reads through MiXCR, listing each CDR3 protein once. Among about 300,000 distinct CDR3 sequences listed, around 9.3% were seen once. The origin of this receptor is a man in his late teens or twenties who received the YFV17D yellow fever vaccine. The chain couples TRBV20-1 to TRBJ1-1, with TRBD1 matching over 7 bases. The sample in question was CD4+ T cells sorted from PBMCs, obtained 5 days after the yellow fever booster vaccination. The CDR3 coding sequence is TGCAGTGCCTCGACAGGGAAGGTCACTGAAGCTTTCTTT. The encoded protein is CSASTGKVTEAFF.